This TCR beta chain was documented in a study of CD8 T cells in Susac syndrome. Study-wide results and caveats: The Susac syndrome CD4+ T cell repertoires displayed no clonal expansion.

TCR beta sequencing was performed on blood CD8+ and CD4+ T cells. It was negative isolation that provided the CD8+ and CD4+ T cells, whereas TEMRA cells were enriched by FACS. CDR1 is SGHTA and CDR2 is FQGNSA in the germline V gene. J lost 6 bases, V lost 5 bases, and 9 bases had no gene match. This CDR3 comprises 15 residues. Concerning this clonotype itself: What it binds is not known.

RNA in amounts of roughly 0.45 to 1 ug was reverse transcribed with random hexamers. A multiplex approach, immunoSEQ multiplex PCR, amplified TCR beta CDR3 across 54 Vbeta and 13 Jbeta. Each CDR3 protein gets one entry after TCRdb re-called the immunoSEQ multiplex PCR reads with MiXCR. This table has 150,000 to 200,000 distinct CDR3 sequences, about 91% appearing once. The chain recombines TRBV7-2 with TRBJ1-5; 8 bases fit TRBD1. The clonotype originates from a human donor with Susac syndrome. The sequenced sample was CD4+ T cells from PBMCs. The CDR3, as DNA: TGTGCCAGCAGCAGCGGACAGGGTGCATTTCAGCCCCAGCATTTT. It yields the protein CASSSGQGAFQPQHF.